What follows are 9 T cell receptor beta chains derived from one specimen sequenced in a study of shared clonotypes between healthy human individuals. This table comes from immunoSEQ multiplex PCR, and its TCRdb copy is limited to in-frame clones, with some not included. Among about 2.1 million clones listed, about 92% were seen once. The naive CD8 subset, CD45RO-negative cells positively selected for CCR7, excluded terminally differentiated effector memory CD45RA+ cells. Sequencing was performed on naive CD8+ T cells from PBMCs. Every receptor here comes from a man aged 18 to 29 in good health. Some clones in this sample may be carry-over from other donors' samples.

The chain employs TRBV28 and TRBJ2-2; D is unresolved. The ends were cut back, 2 bases at V and 3 bases at J, with 4 bases in the middle. Per germline, CDR1 MDHEN and CDR2 SYDVKM. This CDR3 has 13 residues. The CDR3 bases are TGTGCCAGCAGTTTAAAGCACACCGGGGAGCTGTTTTTT. Protein sequence: CASSLKHTGELFF.

The chain links TRBV11-3 to TRBJ2-2, with D possibly TRBD1 on 6 matching bases. Per the germline V gene, CDR1 is SGHNT and CDR2 is YENEEA. The germline V and J ends were trimmed by 5 bases and 9 bases, with 10 bases remaining between them. This CDR3 region has 12 residues. Here the CDR3 reads CASSLDSRELFF. As DNA, the CDR3 is TGTGCCAGCAGCCTGGACAGTAGGGAGCTGTTTTTT.

The J gene is TRBJ2-3, the V gene TRBV2; 7 bases are shared with TRBD1. Germline loops: CDR1 SNHLY, CDR2 FYNNEI. The CDR3 loop spans 14 amino acids. V shed 7 bases and J 0 bases; nucleotides not matched to a gene: 4. CDR3 DNA sequence: TGTGCCAGCACCCCAGGGGGTAGCACAGATACGCAGTATTTT. Translation gives CASTPGGSTDTQYF.

The chain joins TRBV29-1 to TRBJ2-4; no firm D call. The germline CDR1 and CDR2 sequences are SQVTM and ANQGSEA. Trimming took off 3 bases at V and 0 bases at J, with 9 bases between the two ends. This CDR3 has 14 residues. This chain's CDR3 is CSVEADLAKNIQYF. The CDR3 region has the DNA TGCAGCGTTGAGGCGGATCTAGCCAAAAACATTCAGTACTTC.

This chain links TRBV6-1 with TRBJ1-2; TRBD1 matches 7 bases. This CDR3 is built from 15 residues. The trim removed 10 bases at V and 3 bases at J, leaving 14 bases unmatched. Germline V gene data show CDR1 as MNHNS and CDR2 as SASEGT. The CDR3 DNA follows: TGTGCCACCTCCCAGCCGGGACAGTCAGACTATGGCTACACCTTC. Residues: CATSQPGQSDYGYTF.

The table lists this clone with a few counts. This chain connects TRBV30 to TRBJ1-1; D perhaps matches TRBD1 (6 bases). The ends were cut back, 2 bases at V and 1 base at J, with 11 bases in the middle. The CDR3 totals 14 residues. Germline CDR1 GTSNPN, CDR2 SVGIG (reference sequence). In DNA, the CDR3 is TGTGCCTGGAGTTGGGGGACACCGAACACTGAAGCTTTCTTT. Translated: CAWSWGTPNTEAFF. The full variable domain, with the rest looked up from reference TRBV30 and TRBJ1-1, is SQTIHQWPATLVQPVGSPLSLECTVEGTSNPNLYWYRQAAGRGLQLLFYSVGIGQISSEVPQNLSASRPQDRQFILSSKKLLLSDSGFYLCAWSWGTPNTEAFFGQGTRLTVV.

V gene TRBV2 combines with J gene TRBJ1-5; D remains ambiguous. The V and J ends lost 3 bases and 4 bases respectively, with 7 bases between them. The CDR3 has 13 amino acids. Germline-derived CDR1 and CDR2 are SNHLY and FYNNEI. The CDR3 DNA is TGTGCCAGCAGTGATGGCAGTAATCAGCCCCAGCATTTT. As protein: CASSDGSNQPQHF.

The rearrangement links TRBV27 to TRBJ2-1; 15 bases agree with TRBD2. Germline V gene lookup returns CDR1 MNHEY and CDR2 SMNVEV (reference sequence). Trimming removed 4 bases from V and 8 bases from J; junction bases left unmatched: 6. The CDR3 is 16 amino acids. CDR3 DNA: TGTGCCAGCAGTTCCCGGACTAGCGGGAGGGCCGATGAGCAGTTCTTC. It specifies CASSSRTSGRADEQFF.

V is TRBV7-3 and J is TRBJ2-7; maybe TRBD2 (6 bases). This CDR3 is built from 13 residues. The germline CDR1 and CDR2 sequences are SGHTA and FQGTGA. Between the trimmed V and J ends, which lost 4 bases and 3 bases, there was a span of 10 bases. The CDR3: CASSSGRNYEQYF. The CDR3 DNA sequence: TGTGCCAGCAGCTCAGGGAGGAACTACGAGCAGTACTTC.